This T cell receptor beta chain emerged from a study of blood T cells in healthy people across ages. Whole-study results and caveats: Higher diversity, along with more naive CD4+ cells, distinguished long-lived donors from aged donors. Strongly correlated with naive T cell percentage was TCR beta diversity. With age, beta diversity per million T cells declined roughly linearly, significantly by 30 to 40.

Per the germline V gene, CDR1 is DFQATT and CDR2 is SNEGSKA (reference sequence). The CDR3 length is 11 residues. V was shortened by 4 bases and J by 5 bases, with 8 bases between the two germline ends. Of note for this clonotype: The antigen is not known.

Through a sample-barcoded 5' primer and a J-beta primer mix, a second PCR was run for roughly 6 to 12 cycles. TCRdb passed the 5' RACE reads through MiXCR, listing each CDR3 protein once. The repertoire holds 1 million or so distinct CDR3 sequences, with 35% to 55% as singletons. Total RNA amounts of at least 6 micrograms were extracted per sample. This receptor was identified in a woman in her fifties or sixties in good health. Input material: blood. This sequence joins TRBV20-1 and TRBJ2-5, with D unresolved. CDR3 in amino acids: CSATDRETQYF. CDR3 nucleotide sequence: TGCAGTGCTACCGACCGGGAGACCCAGTACTTC.